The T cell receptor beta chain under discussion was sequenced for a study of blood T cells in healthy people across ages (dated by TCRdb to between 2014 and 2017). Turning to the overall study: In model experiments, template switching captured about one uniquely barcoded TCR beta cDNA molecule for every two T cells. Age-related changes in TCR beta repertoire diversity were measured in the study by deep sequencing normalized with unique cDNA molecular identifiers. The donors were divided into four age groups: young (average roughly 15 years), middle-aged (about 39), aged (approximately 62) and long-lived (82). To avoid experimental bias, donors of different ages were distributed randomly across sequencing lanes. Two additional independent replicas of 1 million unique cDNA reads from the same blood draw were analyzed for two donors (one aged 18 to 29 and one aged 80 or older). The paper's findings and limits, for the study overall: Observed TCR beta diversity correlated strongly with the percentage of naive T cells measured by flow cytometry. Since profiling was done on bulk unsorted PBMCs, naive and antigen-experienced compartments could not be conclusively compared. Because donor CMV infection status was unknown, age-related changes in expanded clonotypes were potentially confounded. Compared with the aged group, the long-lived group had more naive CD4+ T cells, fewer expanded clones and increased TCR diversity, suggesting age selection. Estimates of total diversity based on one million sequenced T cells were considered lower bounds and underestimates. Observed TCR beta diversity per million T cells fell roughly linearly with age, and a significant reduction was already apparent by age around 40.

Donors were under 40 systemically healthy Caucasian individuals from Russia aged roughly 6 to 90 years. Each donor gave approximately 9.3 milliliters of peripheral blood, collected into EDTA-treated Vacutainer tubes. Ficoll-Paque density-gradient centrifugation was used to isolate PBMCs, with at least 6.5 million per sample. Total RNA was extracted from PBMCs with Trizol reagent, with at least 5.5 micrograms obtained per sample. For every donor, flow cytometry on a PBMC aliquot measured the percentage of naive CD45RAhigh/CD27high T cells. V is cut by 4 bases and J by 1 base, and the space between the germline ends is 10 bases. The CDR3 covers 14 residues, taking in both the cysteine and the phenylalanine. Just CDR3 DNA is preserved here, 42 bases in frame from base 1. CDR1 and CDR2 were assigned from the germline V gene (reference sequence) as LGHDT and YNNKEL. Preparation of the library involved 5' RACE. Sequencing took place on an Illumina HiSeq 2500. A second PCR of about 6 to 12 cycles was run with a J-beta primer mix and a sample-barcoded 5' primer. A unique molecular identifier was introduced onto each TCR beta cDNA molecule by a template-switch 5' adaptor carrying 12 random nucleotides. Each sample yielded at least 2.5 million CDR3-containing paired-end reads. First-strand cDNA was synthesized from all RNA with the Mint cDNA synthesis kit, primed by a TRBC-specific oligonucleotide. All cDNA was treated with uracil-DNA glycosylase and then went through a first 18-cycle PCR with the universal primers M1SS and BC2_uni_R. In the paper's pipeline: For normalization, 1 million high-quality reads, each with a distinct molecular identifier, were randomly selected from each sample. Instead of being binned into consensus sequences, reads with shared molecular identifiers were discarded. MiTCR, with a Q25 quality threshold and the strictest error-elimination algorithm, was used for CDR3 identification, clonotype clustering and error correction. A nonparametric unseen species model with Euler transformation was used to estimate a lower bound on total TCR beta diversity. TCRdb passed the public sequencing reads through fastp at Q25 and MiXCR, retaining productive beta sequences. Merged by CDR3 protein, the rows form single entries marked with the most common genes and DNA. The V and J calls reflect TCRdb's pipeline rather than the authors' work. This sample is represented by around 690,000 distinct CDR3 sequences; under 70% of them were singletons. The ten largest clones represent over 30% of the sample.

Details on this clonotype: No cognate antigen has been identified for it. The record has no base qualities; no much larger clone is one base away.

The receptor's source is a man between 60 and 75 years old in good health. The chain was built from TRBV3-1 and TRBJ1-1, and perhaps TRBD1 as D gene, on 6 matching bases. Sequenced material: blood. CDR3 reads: CASSRGHPNTEAFF. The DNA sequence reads TGTGCCAGCAGCCGGGGACACCCGAACACTGAAGCTTTCTTT.